Below, 3 T cell receptor beta chains from the same sample are listed, as sequenced in a study of blood T cell repertoires in COVID-19. Profiled with immunoSEQ multiplex PCR; TCRdb holds only in-frame clones, not every one. Found here are tens of thousands of clones, roughly 83% of them singletons; the top ten hold 20% to 25%. The sample comprised peripheral blood. Receptor source: a human donor in a cohort sampled during active COVID-19.

The chain has TRBV2 and TRBJ2-1, with D possibly being TRBD1 (5 bases). The germline CDR1 and CDR2 sequences are SNHLY and FYNNEI. The ends were cut back, 5 bases at V and 6 bases at J, with 8 bases in the middle. CDR3 length: 12 amino acids. The CDR3 region has the DNA TGTGCCAGCAGTACAACAGGCAATGAGCAGTTCTTC. Translating gives CASSTTGNEQFF. The full variable domain, completed using reference TRBV2 and TRBJ2-1, is EPEVTQTPSHQVTQMGQEVILRCVPISNHLYFYWYRQILGQKVEFLVSFYNNEISEKSEIFDDQFSVERPDGSNFTLKIRSTKLEDSAMYFCASSTTGNEQFFGPGTRLTVL.

This clone has a handful of counts. The chain recombines TRBV28 with TRBJ2-7; 10 bases agree with TRBD1. Germline V gene sequence: CDR1 MDHEN, CDR2 SYDVKM. This CDR3 region has 15 residues. With V trimmed by 6 bases and J by 2 bases, 7 bases remained unmatched. The CDR3 region has the DNA TGTGCCAGCAGCCCTACCGGGACAGGGGCCTACGAGCAGTACTTC. The encoded protein is CASSPTGTGAYEQYF.

The chain employs TRBV5-4 and TRBJ2-1; 10 positions agree with TRBD2. The J segment lost 8 bases and the V segment lost 2 bases, leaving 10 bases of the junction unmatched. The CDR3 has 16 residues. Germline V gene lookup returns CDR1 SGHNT and CDR2 YYREEE (reference sequence). The DNA for the CDR3 is TGTGCCAGCAGCTTAGGGGGACTAGCGTCTATAGATGAGCAGTTCTTC. Translation: CASSLGGLASIDEQFF. The entire variable domain, with the rest obtained from reference TRBV5-4 and TRBJ2-1, is as follows: ETGVTQSPTHLIKTRGQQVTLRCSSQSGHNTVSWYQQALGQGPQFIFQYYREEENGRGNFPPRFSGLQFPNYSSELNVNALELDDSALYLCASSLGGLASIDEQFFGPGTRLTVL.